The 31 T cell receptor beta chains below all came from one sample that was sequenced in a study of T cells in Graves' hyperthyroidism and ophthalmopathy. TCR beta CDR3 sequences were amplified from RNA transcripts. In the first-round RT-PCR of the TCR CDR3, the HTBI primer set was used. Each CDR3 protein is one row after TCRdb ran MiXCR on the multiplex PCR reads. The data contain some 700,000 distinct CDR3 sequences, around 15% of them singletons. Specimen: blood. Every receptor here comes from a man aged 50 to 59 with Graves' hyperthyroidism.

On this clonotype: This may stem from a read error, because a much larger clone lies one nucleotide away. V usage is TRBV10-3 and J usage is TRBJ2-2, with D perhaps TRBD2 (5 bases). This CDR3 has 16 residues. Germline V gives CDR1 ENHRY, CDR2 SYGVKD. CDR3 amino acids: CAISPSRLETTGELLF. DNA of the CDR3: TGTGCCATCAGCCCAAGCCGTTTAGAAACTACCGGGGAGCTGCTTTTT.

This clonotype has a count of ten or more. The chain links TRBV11-2 to TRBJ2-1; perhaps TRBD2 as D (5 bases). The length of the CDR3 is 14 residues. The ends were cut back, 8 bases at V and 5 bases at J, with 16 bases in the middle. The germline V gene encodes CDR1 SGHAT and CDR2 FQNNGV. In DNA, the CDR3 is TGTGCCAGCTATAAGAGCCTGAGGGACAATGAGCAGTTCTTC. This gives the protein CASYKSLRDNEQFF.

This clonotype occurred a few times. The chain links TRBV20-1 to TRBJ1-2, with 7 bases lining up with TRBD1. Germline CDR1 DFQATT, CDR2 SNEGSKA (reference sequence). The CDR3 runs to 15 residues. V lost 4 bases, J lost 8 bases, and 16 bases stayed unmatched. The DNA of the CDR3 is TGCAGTGCTACAAGGAGACAGGGAGTATTGGGGGGCTACACCTTC. This encodes CSATRRQGVLGGYTF.

This clonotype was counted between two and nine times. The chain recombines TRBV3-1 with TRBJ1-1, with D maybe TRBD1 (6 bases). Germline loops: CDR1 LGHDT, CDR2 YNNKEL (reference sequence). This CDR3 has 17 residues. Trimming pared 0 bases from V and 1 base from J, leaving 15 bases between. CDR3 region: CASSQDSPGGGNTEAFF. CDR3 in DNA: TGTGCCAGCAGCCAAGATTCCCCAGGAGGGGGGAACACTGAAGCTTTCTTT.

The rearrangement links TRBV20-1 to TRBJ1-5, with D maybe TRBD1 (6 bases). Trimming cost V 3 bases and J 7 bases, with 28 bases left between them. This CDR3 has 18 amino acids. Germline CDR1 and CDR2: DFQATT and SNEGSKA (reference sequence). CDR3 in amino acids: CSARRNRERKVGGQPQHF. The DNA of the CDR3 is TGCAGTGCTAGGCGGAACAGGGAGAGAAAGGTTGGGGGACAGCCCCAGCATTTT.

This clonotype was seen ten or more times. The chain recombines TRBV28 with TRBJ2-5, with D perhaps matching TRBD2 (6 bases). The CDR3 sequence is 16 residues long. Germline V gene sequence: CDR1 MDHEN, CDR2 SYDVKM. With 3 bases removed from V and 4 bases from J, the gap between germline ends came to 18 bases. The DNA for the CDR3 is TGTGCCAGCAGTTTTGTCGGCCGGGGGATGGGAGAGACCCAGTACTTC. Translating gives CASSFVGRGMGETQYF.

The genes are TRBV20-1 and TRBJ1-2, with TRBD1 identical over 7 bases. CDR3 length: 14 residues. Germline loops: CDR1 DFQATT, CDR2 SNEGSKA (reference sequence). With V trimmed by 3 bases and J by 5 bases, 9 bases remained unmatched. Written as DNA, the CDR3 is TGCAGTGCTAGTAGGACAGGCGGGTTGTATGGCTACACCTTC. Translated: CSASRTGGLYGYTF.

This clonotype was seen many times. The V gene is TRBV5-1, the J gene TRBJ1-4; the D gene is possibly TRBD1 (5 bases). V gave up 1 base and J gave up 6 bases, with 13 bases separating them. Looked up from germline, CDR1 is SGHRS and CDR2 is YFSETQ. This CDR3 has 15 residues. CDR3 sequence (DNA): TGCGCCAGCAGCTTGAAACCAGGGCGGGATGAAAAACTGTTTTTT. Translation: CASSLKPGRDEKLFF.

The chain is built from TRBV6-2 or TRBV6-3 and TRBJ2-1; 8 nucleotides line up with TRBD2. The germline CDR1 and CDR2 sequences are MNHEY and SVGEGT. With 2 bases clipped from V and 6 bases from J, the junction kept 6 bases outside the gene matches. The CDR3 is 15 residues long. CDR3 DNA: TGTGCCAGCAGTTACGGAGCGGGAGAGTTCAATGAGCAGTTCTTC. As protein: CASSYGAGEFNEQFF.

There are many counts of this clonotype. This chain uses TRBV2 with TRBJ2-5, with D possibly matching TRBD1 (6 bases). Germline CDR1 SNHLY, CDR2 FYNNEI. V was pared by 7 bases and J by 7 bases, with 13 bases between. CDR3 length: 12 amino acids. CDR3 amino acids: CASNRVAGTQYF. Here the CDR3 DNA reads TGTGCCAGCAACAGGGTGGCGGGGACCCAGTACTTC.

This clonotype was seen ten or more times. This chain connects TRBV7-2 to TRBJ2-5; D unclear. This CDR3 is built from 14 residues. Germline CDR1 is SGHTA and CDR2 is FQGNSA. Trimming removed 5 bases from V and 5 bases from J, with 15 bases in between. CDR3 DNA sequence: TGTGCCAGCAGCCTACAGACTGGTCCCGAGACCCAGTACTTC. This gives the protein CASSLQTGPETQYF. The complete variable domain, with remaining parts taken from reference TRBV7-2 and TRBJ2-5, reads GAGVSQSPSNKVTEKGKDVELRCDPISGHTALYWYRQSLGQGLEFLIYFQGNSAPDKSGLPSDRFSAERTGGSVSTLTIQRTQQEDSAVYLCASSLQTGPETQYFGPGTRLLVL.

This clonotype was observed many times. The V call is TRBV28, the J call TRBJ2-3; 13 nucleotides match TRBD2. The CDR3 covers 16 residues. Germline V CDR1 and CDR2: MDHEN, SYDVKM. Unmatched junction bases numbered 8, after V lost 6 bases and J lost 5 bases. CDR3 sequence (DNA): TGTGCCAGCAGGCCTTGGACTAGCGGGAGTCAAGATACGCAGTATTTT. As protein: CASRPWTSGSQDTQYF.

This clonotype occurred many times. The gene calls are TRBV12-3 or TRBV12-4 and TRBJ1-4; unclear D gene. V was trimmed by 6 bases and J by 0 bases, leaving 14 bases between them. The CDR3 runs 16 residues. CDR3 sequence: CASSYSKGSTNEKLFF. The CDR3 bases are TGTGCCAGCAGCTACAGCAAGGGCTCAACTAATGAAAAACTGTTTTTT.

In this sample, this clonotype turned up many times. This chain joins TRBV6-1 and TRBJ2-7; 10 bases agree with TRBD2. The length of the CDR3 is 14 residues. Germline V gives CDR1 MNHNS, CDR2 SASEGT. Unmatched junction bases numbered 7, after V lost 8 bases and J lost 3 bases. The CDR3 DNA sequence: TGTGCCAGCGGGGGAGCGGGAGGGTTCTACGAGCAGTACTTC. Translating it yields CASGGAGGFYEQYF.

The chain recombines TRBV7-3 with TRBJ2-7; a weak D match, TRBD1 (6 bases). Per the germline V gene, CDR1 is SGHTA and CDR2 is FQGTGA. The V end lost 2 bases, the J end lost 2 bases, and 13 bases lay between the germline ends. This CDR3 is built from 15 residues. The CDR3 sequence: CASSLGGTATYEQYF. The DNA of the CDR3 is TGTGCCAGCAGCTTAGGGGGCACAGCCACCTACGAGCAGTACTTC.

This chain uses TRBV19 with TRBJ2-7; D gene ambiguous. Trimming removed 2 bases at V and 4 bases at J, with 12 bases between. In germline, CDR1 is LNHDA, CDR2 SQIVND (reference sequence). The CDR3 contains 14 residues. The CDR3 loop is CASSISTRRYEQYF. In nucleotides, the CDR3 is TGTGCCAGTAGTATATCGACCCGTCGGTACGAGCAGTACTTC.

This clonotype came up many times. This chain links TRBV29-1 with TRBJ2-7; D is ambiguous. Germline-derived CDR1 and CDR2 are SQVTM and ANQGSEA. V was trimmed by 4 bases and J by 1 base, leaving 5 bases between them. The CDR3 is made up of 11 amino acids. The CDR3 DNA follows: TGCAGCGTTGTGATTTCCTACGAGCAGTACTTC. This sequence encodes CSVVISYEQYF.

J is TRBJ2-3 and V is TRBV2; 13 bases are shared with TRBD2. There are 15 residues in the CDR3. Germline CDR1 and CDR2: SNHLY and FYNNEI. V lost 6 bases, J lost 7 bases, and 7 bases stayed unmatched. The CDR3 spells CASRGRTSGRHTQYF. Here the CDR3 DNA reads TGTGCCAGCAGGGGGAGGACTAGCGGGAGACATACGCAGTATTTT.

The rearrangement links TRBV20-1 to TRBJ2-2, with no clear D. Germline V gives CDR1 DFQATT, CDR2 SNEGSKA (reference sequence). The CDR3 runs 14 residues. The V gene lost 6 bases and the J gene lost 5 bases, with 16 bases spanning the gap. The DNA of the CDR3 is TGCAGTGCCAATAAACCGACGGAAACCGGGGAGCTGTTTTTT. It specifies CSANKPTETGELFF.

This clonotype was counted many times. V is TRBV28 and J is TRBJ2-7; D not resolved. Trimming stripped 3 bases from V and 0 bases from J, with 6 bases between. This CDR3 is built from 13 residues. The germline CDR1 and CDR2 sequences are MDHEN and SYDVKM. The CDR3 region is CASSFRISYEQYF. The CDR3 DNA follows: TGTGCCAGCAGTTTTCGCATCTCCTACGAGCAGTACTTC.

This clonotype came up a few times. The V gene is TRBV19, the J gene TRBJ1-1; 8 bases fit TRBD1. V lost 8 bases to trimming and J lost 4 bases; unmatched junction nucleotides: 6. CDR3 length equals 13 residues. Per the germline V gene, CDR1 is LNHDA and CDR2 is SQIVND (reference sequence). CDR3 sequence: CASDRGVPTEAFF. The CDR3 region has the DNA TGTGCCAGTGACAGGGGAGTCCCCACTGAAGCTTTCTTT. The whole variable domain, filled in from reference TRBV19 and TRBJ1-1, reads DGGITQSPKYLFRKEGQNVTLSCEQNLNHDAMYWYRQDPGQGLRLIYYSQIVNDFQKGDIAEGYSVSREKKESFPLTVTSAQKNPTAFYLCASDRGVPTEAFFGQGTRLTVV.

The genes are TRBV13 and TRBJ1-1; D is undetermined. The length of the CDR3 is 14 residues. V shed 6 bases and J shed 0 bases, with 11 bases lying between them. Germline values: CDR1 PRHDT, CDR2 FYEKMQ (reference sequence). CDR3 loop: CASSIPPMNTEAFF. The CDR3 DNA is TGTGCCAGCAGTATCCCGCCCATGAACACTGAAGCTTTCTTT.

At least ten counts were recorded for this clonotype. The chain carries TRBV6-1 and TRBJ2-2; 7 bases map to TRBD1. This CDR3 is built from 16 residues. Germline-derived CDR1 and CDR2 are MNHNS and SASEGT. With V trimmed by 11 bases and J by 5 bases, 17 bases remained unmatched. The CDR3 here is CAGALSGTVQTGELFF. In DNA, the CDR3 is TGTGCCGGAGCCCTATCCGGGACAGTACAAACCGGGGAGCTGTTTTTT.

This clonotype was observed a handful of times. The chain carries TRBV19 and TRBJ2-7; D uncertain. The CDR3 covers 14 residues. V gave up 1 base and J gave up 6 bases, with 13 bases separating them. Germline V gene sequence: CDR1 LNHDA, CDR2 SQIVND (reference sequence). The CDR3 DNA is TGTGCCAGTAGTATAGGCGGTGAAAGTCGCGAGCAGTACTTC. This encodes CASSIGGESREQYF.

This clonotype has ten or more counts. The chain is built from TRBV12-3 or TRBV12-4 and TRBJ2-1, with a possible D match to TRBD2 (5 bases). The ends were cut back, 3 bases at V and 10 bases at J, with 10 bases in the middle. The CDR3 runs to 12 residues. This CDR3 reads CASSLRGYEQFF. The CDR3 DNA is TGTGCCAGCAGTTTGCGAGGGTACGAGCAGTTCTTC.

This clonotype was detected a few times. This chain uses TRBV7-9 with TRBJ2-2, with unresolved D. This CDR3 has 13 amino acids. Trimming removed 3 bases from V and 7 bases from J, with 9 bases in between. Germline CDR1 SEHNR, CDR2 FQNEAQ (reference sequence). For the CDR3, the DNA is TGTGCCAGCAGCTTCGAGAGCAGCGGGGAGCTGTTTTTT. Translation: CASSFESSGELFF. Full variable domain (outside the CDR3, taken from reference TRBV7-9 and TRBJ2-2): DTGVSQNPRHKITKRGQNVTFRCDPISEHNRLYWYRQTLGQGPEFLTYFQNEAQLEKSRLLSDRFSAERPKGSFSTLEIQRTEQGDSAMYLCASSFESSGELFFGEGSRLTVL.

This clonotype was detected ten times or more. The chain joins TRBV12-3 or TRBV12-4 to TRBJ1-1; D unresolved. The CDR3 spans 13 residues. V was clipped by 2 bases and J by 2 bases, with 6 bases between them. The CDR3 nucleotides are TGTGCCAGCAGTTTATTGGATAACACTGAAGCTTTCTTT. It specifies CASSLLDNTEAFF.

This clonotype was detected only a few times. The rearrangement links TRBV4-1 to TRBJ2-7; TRBD2 aligns across 10 bases. The J segment lost 5 bases and the V segment lost 1 base, leaving 11 bases of the junction unmatched. The CDR3 has 17 residues. Germline loops: CDR1 MGHRA, CDR2 YSYEKL. This chain's CDR3 is CASSQAPSPGLADEQYF. The CDR3 DNA is TGCGCCAGCAGCCAAGCCCCTAGTCCAGGACTAGCGGACGAGCAGTACTTC.

This clonotype was observed a handful of times. This chain connects TRBV6-2 or TRBV6-3 to TRBJ2-1; 9 bases match TRBD1. This CDR3 has 16 amino acids. CDR1 is MNHEY, CDR2 SVGEGT, per germline. Unmatched junction bases numbered 8, after V lost 5 bases and J lost 3 bases. This CDR3 is CASSLSRDRVYNEQFF. DNA of the CDR3: TGTGCCAGCAGTCTCTCCCGGGACAGGGTCTACAATGAGCAGTTCTTC.

This clonotype was counted at least ten times. The J gene is TRBJ2-2, the V gene TRBV12-3 or TRBV12-4; D perhaps matches TRBD1 (7 bases). This CDR3 spans 15 amino acids. CDR3 amino acids: CVSGGGEFNTGELFF. The CDR3 coding sequence is TGTGTCAGTGGAGGGGGCGAATTTAACACCGGGGAGCTGTTTTTT.

This CDR3 is CASSRPPGSFF. The CDR3, as DNA: TGTGCCAGCAGCCGCCCCCCGGGTTCGTTCTTC. The chain carries TRBV11-3 and TRBJ2-1; D remains ambiguous. From germline, CDR1 is SGHNT and CDR2 YENEEA. This CDR3 comprises 11 residues. Trimming removed 5 bases from V and 15 bases from J, with 14 bases in between.